This paragraph reports one TCR beta chain. Its specificity is unknown. This could be a read error, since a much larger clone is one nucleotide away. A primer matching the constant region was used to make TCR beta cDNA from approximately 0.45 ug of total RNA. Three nested multiplex PCR rounds, a slightly modified ARM-PCR method, built the TCR beta libraries. It was with TRBV1-TRBV30 forward primers and a C-beta reverse primer that the first two PCR rounds were run, at roughly 10 cycles each. TCRdb called the multiplex PCR reads again in MiXCR, with one record for every CDR3 protein. Among around 330,000 distinct CDR3 sequences listed, 65% were seen once. Trimming shortened V by 6 bases and J by 3 bases, and 17 bases separated the two germline ends. CDR3 length equals 15 residues. The germline V gene encodes CDR1 MNHEY and CDR2 SVGEGT. The source of the sample is a study of tumor-infiltrating lymphocytes in primary liver carcinoma. Study information: Through surgical resection, the patients' primary liver carcinoma was treated. General study results and limits: Paired tumor-adjacent and tumor-blood samples overlapped less than tumor region pairs did.

RNA isolated from unsorted whole blood supplied the blood RNA, with germline DNA also extracted. Researchers reported drawing about 4.2 milliliters of peripheral blood before surgery. V is TRBV6-2 or TRBV6-3 and J is TRBJ1-1; D is uncertain. The source of this sequence is a middle-aged man with primary liver carcinoma and hepatitis B virus infection. Sample: peripheral blood. CDR3 residues: CASRHSLDLYTEAFF. The DNA of the CDR3 is TGTGCCAGCAGGCACTCGTTGGATTTGTACACTGAAGCTTTCTTT.